This T cell receptor beta chain stems from a study of T cells after posttransplantation cyclophosphamide. Overall study findings and caveats: Tissue-infiltrating T cells from skin or gut overlapped little with blood T cells. Recipient CMV seropositivity and CMV reactivation strongly tracked TRB clonality. Donor CD8+ memory clones often dominated recipient blood repertoires at later times.

The CDR3 is 16 residues long. Germline V CDR1 and CDR2: SGHDT, YYEEEE. V lost 1 base to trimming and J lost 1 base, with 11 bases between them. Comments on this clone: Its antigen is still unknown.

Controls had myeloablative marrow grafts with methotrexate and calcineurin inhibitor, sampled at 1 year. TCRdb's copy holds only in-frame clones and misses some; the assay was immunoSEQ multiplex PCR. The table records approximately 9,300 clones, about 89% of them present only once. The chain carries TRBV5-6 and TRBJ2-2; TRBD1 is a possible D gene (6 bases). This clonotype was sampled from a male patient aged 50 to 60 who received an allogeneic stem cell transplant from an unrelated donor, was CMV-positive, and had chronic GVHD only. Some T cells could come from the graft donor. The sample was PBMCs, taken 420 to 450 days after allogeneic stem cell transplant with calcineurin inhibitor and methotrexate. The chain's CDR3 is CASSLKGHRNTGELFF. In DNA form, the CDR3 reads TGTGCCAGCAGCTTGAAGGGACACCGGAACACCGGGGAGCTGTTTTTT.